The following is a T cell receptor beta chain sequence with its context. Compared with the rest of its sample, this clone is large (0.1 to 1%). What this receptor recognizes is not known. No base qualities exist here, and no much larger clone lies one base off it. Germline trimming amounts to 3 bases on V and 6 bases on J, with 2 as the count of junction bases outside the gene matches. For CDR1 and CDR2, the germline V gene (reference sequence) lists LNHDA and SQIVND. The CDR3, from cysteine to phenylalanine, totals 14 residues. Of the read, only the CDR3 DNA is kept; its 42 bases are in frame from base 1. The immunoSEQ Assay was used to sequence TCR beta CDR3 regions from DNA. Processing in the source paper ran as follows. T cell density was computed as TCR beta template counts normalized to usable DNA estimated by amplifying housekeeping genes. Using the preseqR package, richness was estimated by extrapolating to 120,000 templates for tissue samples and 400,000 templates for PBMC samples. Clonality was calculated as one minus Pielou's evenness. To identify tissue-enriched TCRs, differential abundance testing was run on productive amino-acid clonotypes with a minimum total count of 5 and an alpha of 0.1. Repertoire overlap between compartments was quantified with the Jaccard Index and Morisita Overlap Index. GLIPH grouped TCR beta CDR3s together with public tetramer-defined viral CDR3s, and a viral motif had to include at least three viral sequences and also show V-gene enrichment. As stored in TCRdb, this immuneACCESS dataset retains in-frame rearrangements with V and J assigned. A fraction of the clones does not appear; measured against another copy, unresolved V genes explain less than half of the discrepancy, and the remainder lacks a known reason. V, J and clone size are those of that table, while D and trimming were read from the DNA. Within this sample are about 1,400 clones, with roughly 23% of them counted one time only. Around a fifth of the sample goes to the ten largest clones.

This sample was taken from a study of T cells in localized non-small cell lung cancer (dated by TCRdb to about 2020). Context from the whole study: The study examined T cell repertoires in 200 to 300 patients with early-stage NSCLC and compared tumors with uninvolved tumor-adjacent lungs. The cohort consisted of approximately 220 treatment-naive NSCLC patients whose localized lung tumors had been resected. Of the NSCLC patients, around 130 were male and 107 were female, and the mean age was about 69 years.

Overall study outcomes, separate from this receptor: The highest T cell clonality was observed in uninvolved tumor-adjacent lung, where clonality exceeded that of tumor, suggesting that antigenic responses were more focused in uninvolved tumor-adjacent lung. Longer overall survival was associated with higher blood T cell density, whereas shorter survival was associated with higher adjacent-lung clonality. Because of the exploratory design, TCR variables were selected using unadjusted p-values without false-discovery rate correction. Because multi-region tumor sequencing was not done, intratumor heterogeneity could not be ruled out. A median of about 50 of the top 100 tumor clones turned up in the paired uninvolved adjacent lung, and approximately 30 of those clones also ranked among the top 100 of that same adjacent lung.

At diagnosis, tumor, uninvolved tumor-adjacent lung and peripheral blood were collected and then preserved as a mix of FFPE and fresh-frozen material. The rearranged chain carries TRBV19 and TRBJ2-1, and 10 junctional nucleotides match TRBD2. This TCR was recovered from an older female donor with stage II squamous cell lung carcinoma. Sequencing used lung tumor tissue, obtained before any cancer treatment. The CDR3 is CASSILAGGNEQFF. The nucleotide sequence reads TGTGCCAGTAGTATCTTAGCGGGGGGCAATGAGCAGTTCTTC.